The clone carrying this TCR beta chain came up many times. What it binds is unknown. The data were obtained in a study of identical twins. Germline lookup yields CDR1 SQVTM and CDR2 ANQGSEA. The CDR3 runs to 13 residues. Trimming left V 5 bases short and J 6 bases short, with 13 bases between. A template switching step contributed a universal primer site, while unique molecular identifiers were present in the cDNA. TCRdb re-derived calls from the 5' RACE reads in MiXCR, one entry per CDR3 protein. Of about 530,000 distinct CDR3 sequences in the sample, approximately 14% are singletons; the top ten hold less than 0.5%. With no exceptions, donors were healthy Caucasians. The study's findings and limits: Excess sharing between twins was weaker in beta out-of-frame sequences.

These same records also appear under a second study, on yellow fever vaccine responses in identical twins.

The specimen sequenced was CD4+ T cells sorted from blood. This chain connects TRBV29-1 to TRBJ2-2, with a possible D match to TRBD1 (6 bases). The sequence came from a young woman in good health. The CDR3 DNA sequence: TGCAGCGTTTTAGGGGCAGGGGCCGGGGAGCTGTTTTTT. It translates to CSVLGAGAGELFF.